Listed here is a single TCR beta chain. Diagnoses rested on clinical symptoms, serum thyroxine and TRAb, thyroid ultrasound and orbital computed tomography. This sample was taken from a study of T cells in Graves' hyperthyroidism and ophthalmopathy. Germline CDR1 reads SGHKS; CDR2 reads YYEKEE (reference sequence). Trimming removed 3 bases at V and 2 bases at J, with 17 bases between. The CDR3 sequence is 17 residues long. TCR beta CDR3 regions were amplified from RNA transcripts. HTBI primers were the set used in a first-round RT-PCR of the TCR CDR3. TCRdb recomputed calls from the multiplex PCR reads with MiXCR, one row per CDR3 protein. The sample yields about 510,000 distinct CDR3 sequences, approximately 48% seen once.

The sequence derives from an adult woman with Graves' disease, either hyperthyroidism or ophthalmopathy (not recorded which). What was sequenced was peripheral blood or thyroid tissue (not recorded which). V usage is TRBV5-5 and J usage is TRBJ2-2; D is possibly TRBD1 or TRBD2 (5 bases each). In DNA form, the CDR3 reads TGTGCCAGCAGCTCGAAACGGGGCCCTACTAACACCGGGGAGCTGTTTTTT. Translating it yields CASSSKRGPTNTGELFF.